Included here is one TCR beta chain sequence, with context. As yet, its antigen is unknown. Looked up from germline, CDR1 is LNHDA and CDR2 is SQIVND (reference sequence). V lost 5 bases, J lost 4 bases, and 11 bases stayed unmatched. The CDR3 consists of 15 residues. This sample stems from a study of T cells in localized non-small cell lung cancer. Sequenced by immunoSEQ multiplex PCR; TCRdb stores in-frame clones only, minus some. The sample has 3,400 or so clones, roughly 29% seen once; the top ten hold 9.1%. Study observations and caveats: In adjacent lung appeared a median approximately 61 of the top 100 tumor clones. Tumor trailed uninvolved adjacent lung in T cell clonality, which peaked there. Greater blood T cell density accompanied longer overall survival. Sequencing involved a lone tumor region, leaving heterogeneity possible.

V and J are TRBV19 and TRBJ2-7; TRBD1 aligns across 7 bases. The sequence was collected from a male donor older than 55 with stage I lung adenocarcinoma. Sample: lung tumor tissue, taken before any cancer treatment. The CDR3 region is CASSLRPGQSYEQYF. In DNA form, the CDR3 reads TGTGCCAGTAGTCTAAGACCGGGACAGTCTTACGAGCAGTACTTC.